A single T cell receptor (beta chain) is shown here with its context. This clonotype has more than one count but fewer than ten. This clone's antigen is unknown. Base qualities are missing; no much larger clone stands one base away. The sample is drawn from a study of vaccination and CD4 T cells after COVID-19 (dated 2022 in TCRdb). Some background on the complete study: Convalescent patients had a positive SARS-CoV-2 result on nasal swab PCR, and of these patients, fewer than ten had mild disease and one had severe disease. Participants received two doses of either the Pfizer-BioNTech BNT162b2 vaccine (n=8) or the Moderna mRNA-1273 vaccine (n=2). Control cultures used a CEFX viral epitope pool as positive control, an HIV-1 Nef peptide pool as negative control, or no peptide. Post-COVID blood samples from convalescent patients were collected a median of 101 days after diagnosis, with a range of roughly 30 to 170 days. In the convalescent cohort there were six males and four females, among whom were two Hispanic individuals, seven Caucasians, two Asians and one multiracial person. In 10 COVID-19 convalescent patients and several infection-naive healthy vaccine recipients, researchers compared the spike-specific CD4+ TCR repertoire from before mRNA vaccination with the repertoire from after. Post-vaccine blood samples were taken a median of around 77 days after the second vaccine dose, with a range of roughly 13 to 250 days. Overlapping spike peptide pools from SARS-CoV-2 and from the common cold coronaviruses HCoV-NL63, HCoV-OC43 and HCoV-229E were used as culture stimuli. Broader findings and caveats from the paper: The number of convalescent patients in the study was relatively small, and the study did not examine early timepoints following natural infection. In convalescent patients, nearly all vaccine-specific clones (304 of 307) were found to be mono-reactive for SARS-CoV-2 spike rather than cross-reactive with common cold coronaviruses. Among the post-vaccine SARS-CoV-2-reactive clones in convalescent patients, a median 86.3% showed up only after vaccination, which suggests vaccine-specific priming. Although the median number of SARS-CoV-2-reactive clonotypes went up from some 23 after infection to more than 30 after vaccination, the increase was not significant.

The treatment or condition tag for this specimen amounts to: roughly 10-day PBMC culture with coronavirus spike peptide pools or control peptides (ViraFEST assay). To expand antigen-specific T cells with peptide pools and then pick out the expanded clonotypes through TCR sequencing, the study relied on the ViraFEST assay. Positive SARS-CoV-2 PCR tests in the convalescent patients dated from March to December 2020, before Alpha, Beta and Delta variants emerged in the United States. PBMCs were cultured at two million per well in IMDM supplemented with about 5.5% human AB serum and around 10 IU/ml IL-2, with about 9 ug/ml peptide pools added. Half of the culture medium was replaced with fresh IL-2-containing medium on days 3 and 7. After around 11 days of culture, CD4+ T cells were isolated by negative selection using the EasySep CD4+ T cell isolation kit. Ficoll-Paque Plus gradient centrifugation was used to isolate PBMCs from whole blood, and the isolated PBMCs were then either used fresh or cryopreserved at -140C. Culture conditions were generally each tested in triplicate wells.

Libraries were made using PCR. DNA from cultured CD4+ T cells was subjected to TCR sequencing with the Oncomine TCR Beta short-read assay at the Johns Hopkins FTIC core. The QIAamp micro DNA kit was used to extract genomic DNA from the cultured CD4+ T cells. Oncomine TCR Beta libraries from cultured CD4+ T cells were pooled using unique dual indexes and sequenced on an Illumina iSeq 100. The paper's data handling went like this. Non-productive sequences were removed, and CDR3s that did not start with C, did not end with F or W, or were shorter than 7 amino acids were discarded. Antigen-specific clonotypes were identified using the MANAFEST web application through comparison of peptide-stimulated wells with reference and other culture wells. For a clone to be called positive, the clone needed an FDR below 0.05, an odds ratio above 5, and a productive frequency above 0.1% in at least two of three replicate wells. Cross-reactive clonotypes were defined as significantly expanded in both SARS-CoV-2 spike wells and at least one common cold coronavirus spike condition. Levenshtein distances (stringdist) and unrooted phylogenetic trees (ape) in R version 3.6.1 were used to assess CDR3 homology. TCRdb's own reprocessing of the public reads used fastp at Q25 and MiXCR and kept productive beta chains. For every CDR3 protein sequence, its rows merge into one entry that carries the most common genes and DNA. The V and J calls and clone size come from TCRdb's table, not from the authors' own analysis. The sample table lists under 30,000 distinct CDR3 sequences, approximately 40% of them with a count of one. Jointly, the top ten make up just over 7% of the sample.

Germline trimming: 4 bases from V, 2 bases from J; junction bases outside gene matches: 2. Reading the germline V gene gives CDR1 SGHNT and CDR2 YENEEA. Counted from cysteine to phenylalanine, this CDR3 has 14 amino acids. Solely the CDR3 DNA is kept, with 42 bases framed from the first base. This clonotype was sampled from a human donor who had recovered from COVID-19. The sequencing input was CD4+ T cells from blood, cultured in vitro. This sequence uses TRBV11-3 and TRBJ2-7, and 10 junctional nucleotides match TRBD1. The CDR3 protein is CASSSGTGAYEQYF. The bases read TGTGCCAGCAGCTCCGGGACAGGGGCCTACGAGCAGTACTTC.